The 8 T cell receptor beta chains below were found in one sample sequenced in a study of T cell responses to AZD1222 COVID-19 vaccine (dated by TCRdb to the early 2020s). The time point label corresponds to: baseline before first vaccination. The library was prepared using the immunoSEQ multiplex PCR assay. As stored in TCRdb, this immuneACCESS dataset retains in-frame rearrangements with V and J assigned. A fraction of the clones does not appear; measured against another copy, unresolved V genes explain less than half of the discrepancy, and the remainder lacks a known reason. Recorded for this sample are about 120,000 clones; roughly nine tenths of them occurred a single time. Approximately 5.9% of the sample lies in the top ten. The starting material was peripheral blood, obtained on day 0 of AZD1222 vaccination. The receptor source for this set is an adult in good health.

CDR3 DNA sequence: TGTGCCAGCAGTTCAGACAGGATGAATCAGCCCCAGCATTTT. This codes for CASSSDRMNQPQHF. The genes are TRBV27 and TRBJ1-5, with D tentatively TRBD1 (6 bases). The CDR3 is 14 residues long. V lost 4 bases, J lost 4 bases, and 11 bases lay in between. The germline CDR1 and CDR2 sequences are MNHEY and SMNVEV (reference sequence).

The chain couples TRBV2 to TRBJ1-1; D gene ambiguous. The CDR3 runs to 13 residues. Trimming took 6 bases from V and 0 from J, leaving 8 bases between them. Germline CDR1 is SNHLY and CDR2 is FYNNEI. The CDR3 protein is CASSVEVNTEAFF. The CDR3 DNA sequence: TGTGCCAGCAGCGTGGAGGTGAACACTGAAGCTTTCTTT.

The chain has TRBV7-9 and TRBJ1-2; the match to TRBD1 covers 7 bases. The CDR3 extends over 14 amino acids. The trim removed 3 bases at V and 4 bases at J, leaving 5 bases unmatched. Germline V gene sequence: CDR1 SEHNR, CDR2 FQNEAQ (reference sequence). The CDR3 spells CASSFEGAGYGYTF. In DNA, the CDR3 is TGTGCCAGCAGCTTTGAGGGGGCCGGCTATGGCTACACCTTC.

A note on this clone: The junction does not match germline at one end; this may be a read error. CDR3 nucleotide sequence: TGTGCTAGCAGCACAGAGTGGGACACCCATCTAGGGGACACCATATATTTT. This sequence encodes CASSTEWDTHLGDTIYF. The V and J genes are TRBV7-7 and TRBJ1-3, with D perhaps matching TRBD1 (6 bases). CDR1 is SSHAT, CDR2 FNYEAQ, per germline (reference sequence). The CDR3 has 17 amino acids.

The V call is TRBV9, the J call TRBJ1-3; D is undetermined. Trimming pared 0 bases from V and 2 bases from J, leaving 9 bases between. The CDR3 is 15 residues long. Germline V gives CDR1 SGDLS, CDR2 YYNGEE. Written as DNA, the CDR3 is TGTGCCAGCAGCGTAGACAGTATTCCTGGAAACACCATATATTTT. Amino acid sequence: CASSVDSIPGNTIYF.

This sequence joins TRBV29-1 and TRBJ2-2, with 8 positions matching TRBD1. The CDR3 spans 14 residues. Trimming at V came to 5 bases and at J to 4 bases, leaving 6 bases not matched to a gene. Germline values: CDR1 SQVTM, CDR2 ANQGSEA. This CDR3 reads CSVWDRTFTGELFF. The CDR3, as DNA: TGCAGCGTTTGGGACAGGACCTTCACCGGGGAGCTGTTTTTT.

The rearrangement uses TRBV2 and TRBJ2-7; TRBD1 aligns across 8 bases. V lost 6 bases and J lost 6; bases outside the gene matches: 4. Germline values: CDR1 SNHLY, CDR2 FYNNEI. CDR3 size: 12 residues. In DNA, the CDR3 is TGTGCCAGCAGCTACGACAGGGGCGAGCAGTACTTC. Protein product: CASSYDRGEQYF.

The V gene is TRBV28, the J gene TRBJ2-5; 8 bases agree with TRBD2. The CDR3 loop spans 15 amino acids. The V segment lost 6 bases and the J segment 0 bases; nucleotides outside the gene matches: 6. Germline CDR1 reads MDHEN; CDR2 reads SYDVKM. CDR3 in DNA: TGTGCCAGCAGCCTAAGCGGGAGTTACCAAGAGACCCAGTACTTC. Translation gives CASSLSGSYQETQYF. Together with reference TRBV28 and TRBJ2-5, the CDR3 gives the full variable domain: DVKVTQSSRYLVKRTGEKVFLECVQDMDHENMFWYRQDPGLGLRLIYFSYDVKMKEKGDIPEGYSVSREKKERFSLILESASTNQTSMYLCASSLSGSYQETQYFGPGTRLLVL.